This T cell receptor beta chain was found in a study of regulatory T cells in long-lasting Graves disease. Investigators prepared the TCR beta libraries by applying iRepertoire HTBI primers and Arm-PCR of CDR3 regions. TCRdb independently ran MiXCR on the multiplex PCR reads; one entry per CDR3 protein. The sample comprises 440,000 or so distinct CDR3 sequences, about a sixth of which are singletons, and around 10% rests with the top ten. Germline CDR1 LGHDT, CDR2 YNNKEL (reference sequence). The V gene end was trimmed by 4 bases and the J gene end by 6 bases; junction bases not matched to a gene: 6. CDR3 length: 15 residues. This clonotype has at least ten counts. Specified time point: newly diagnosed GD, antithyroid drugs for less than 3 months. Extracted RNA from PBMCs served as the source of the TCR library. Graves' disease diagnosis was established per American Thyroid Association guidelines. Each of the patients was recruited from an endocrinology department situated in Xi'an, China. Into tubes containing EDTA, about 10 milliliters of peripheral blood were drawn.

These records were also assigned to another study, of T cells in Graves' hyperthyroidism and ophthalmopathy. Per that study: The HTBI primer set drove a first-round RT-PCR of the TCR CDR3.

This chain uses TRBV3-1 with TRBJ2-1; TRBD2 matches at 10 bases. The clonotype comes from a woman aged 30 to 39 with Graves disease. Here the sequenced sample was peripheral blood mononuclear cells (PBMCs), taken at new diagnosis, from a patient treated with antithyroid drugs. The CDR3 region has the DNA TGTGCCAGCAGCCGAACTAGCGGGGCAGTCAATGAGCAGTTCTTC. Protein product: CASSRTSGAVNEQFF.